This T cell receptor beta chain was found in a study of blood T cell repertoires in COVID-19. Study at large: The United States, Italy and Spain provided the acute and convalescent COVID-19 samples.

Per the authors' pipeline: Reference gene primer amplification gave nucleated cell count estimates. Using immunoSEQ multiplex PCR, the repertoire was profiled, and TCRdb retains in-frame clones only, with some absent. D and trimming were read from the DNA, whereas the V and J calls and clone size are those reported in that table. The sample contains 150,000 to 180,000 clones, approximately 80% of which appear only once. This clone showed up just a few times. This receptor was obtained from a woman aged 55-69 years with acute or convalescent COVID-19. Sequencing used peripheral blood.

The CDR3 region is CASRDLVESYGYTF. In DNA, the CDR3 is TGTGCCAGCCGAGATCTGGTGGAGAGCTATGGCTACACCTTC. The rearrangement uses TRBV28 and TRBJ1-2; D not certain. The CDR3 covers 14 residues. V shed 8 bases and J shed 4 bases, with 17 bases lying between them. Germline V gene sequence: CDR1 MDHEN, CDR2 SYDVKM.